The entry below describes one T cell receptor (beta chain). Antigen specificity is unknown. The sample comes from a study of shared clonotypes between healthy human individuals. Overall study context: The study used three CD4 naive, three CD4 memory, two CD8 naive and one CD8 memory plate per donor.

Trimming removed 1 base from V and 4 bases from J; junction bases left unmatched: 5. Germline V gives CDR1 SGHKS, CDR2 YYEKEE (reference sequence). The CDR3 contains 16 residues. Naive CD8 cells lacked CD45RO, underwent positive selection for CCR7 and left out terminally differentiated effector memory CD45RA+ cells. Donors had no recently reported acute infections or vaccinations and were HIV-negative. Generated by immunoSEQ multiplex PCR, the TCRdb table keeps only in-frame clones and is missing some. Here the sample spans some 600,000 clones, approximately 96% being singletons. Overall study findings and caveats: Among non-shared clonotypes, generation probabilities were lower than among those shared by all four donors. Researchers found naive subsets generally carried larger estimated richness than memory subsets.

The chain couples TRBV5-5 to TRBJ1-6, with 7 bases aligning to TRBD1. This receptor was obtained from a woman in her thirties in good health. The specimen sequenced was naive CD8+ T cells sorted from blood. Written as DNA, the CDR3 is TGTGCCAGCAGCTTGACAGGGGCAGCATATAATTCACCCCTCCACTTT. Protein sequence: CASSLTGAAYNSPLHF.